The 10 T cell receptor beta chains below all came from one sample that was sequenced in a study of blood T cell repertoires in COVID-19. Assay: immunoSEQ multiplex PCR; the TCRdb copy retains only in-frame clones and omits some. This table has tens of thousands of clones, under 95% appearing once. The sample taken for sequencing was peripheral blood. These receptor sequences come from a human donor in a cohort sampled during active COVID-19.

V is TRBV5-5 and J is TRBJ1-1, with D perhaps matching TRBD1 (5 bases). The germline V gene has CDR1 SGHKS and CDR2 YYEKEE (reference sequence). V lost 4 bases, J lost 2 bases, and 9 bases lay in between. CDR3 length equals 13 residues. CDR3 amino acids: CASSRQFNTEAFF. The CDR3 nucleotides read TGTGCCAGCAGCCGACAGTTTAACACTGAAGCTTTCTTT.

The chain combines TRBV15 with TRBJ2-1; 14 positions agree with TRBD2. The CDR3 length is 16 residues. Germline values: CDR1 LNHNV, CDR2 YYDKDF (reference sequence). V dropped 0 bases and J dropped 9; count of bases not matched to a gene: 4. The CDR3 DNA follows: TGTGCCACCAGCAGAGATCCAGGACTAGCGGGGGGTGAGCAGTTCTTC. This codes for CATSRDPGLAGGEQFF. Supplemented by reference TRBV15 and TRBJ2-1, the full variable domain reads DAMVIQNPRYQVTQFGKPVTLSCSQTLNHNVMYWYQQKSSQAPKLLFHYYDKDFNNEADTPDNFQSRRPNTSFCFLDIRSPGLGDTAMYLCATSRDPGLAGGEQFFGPGTRLTVL.

This chain joins TRBV5-1 and TRBJ2-2; 13 bases match TRBD2. Germline CDR1 is SGHRS and CDR2 is YFSETQ. After removal of 4 bases from V and 0 bases from J, the junction contained 3 bases not matched to a gene. This CDR3 contains 17 residues. The CDR3 reads CASSPGTSGANTGELFF. For the CDR3, the DNA is TGCGCCAGCAGCCCCGGGACTAGCGGGGCGAACACCGGGGAGCTGTTTTTT.

The V call is TRBV18, the J call TRBJ1-2, with TRBD1 matching 12 bases. The CDR3 covers 14 residues. J gave up 6 bases and V 6 bases, and 5 bases lay outside the gene matches. Germline V gene data show CDR1 as KGHSH and CDR2 as LQKENI. The CDR3 reads CASSSGQGADGYTF. CDR3 sequence (DNA): TGTGCCAGCTCGTCGGGACAGGGGGCGGATGGCTACACCTTC. Full variable domain (outside the CDR3, taken from reference TRBV18 and TRBJ1-2): NAGVMQNPRHLVRRRGQEARLRCSPMKGHSHVYWYRQLPEEGLKFMVYLQKENIIDESGMPKERFSAEFPKEGPSILRIQQVVRGDSAAYFCASSSGQGADGYTFGSGTRLTVV.

J is TRBJ2-7 and V is TRBV12-3 or TRBV12-4; TRBD1 is a possible D gene (5 bases). Trimming removed 9 bases from V and 11 bases from J, with 20 bases in between. This CDR3 has 12 residues. CDR3 loop: CASPSSAGLKYF. CDR3 in DNA: TGTGCCAGTCCCTCTTCTGCAGGGCTGAAGTACTTC.

This sequence joins TRBV5-4 and TRBJ1-4; D may be TRBD1 (5 bases). Deletions cut 2 bases from V and 4 bases from J, with 9 bases between. Germline V lookup: CDR1 SGHNT, CDR2 YYREEE (reference sequence). This CDR3 has 14 residues. The CDR3 nucleotides read TGTGCCAGCAGCTTAGGAGGGGATAATGAAAAACTGTTTTTT. Its translation: CASSLGGDNEKLFF.

The V and J genes are TRBV10-3 and TRBJ2-7; D may be TRBD2 (6 bases). Between the trimmed V and J ends, which lost 4 bases and 6 bases, there was a span of 10 bases. This CDR3 is 12 amino acids long. Germline V lookup: CDR1 ENHRY, CDR2 SYGVKD. The CDR3 DNA reads as TGTGCCATCAGTGTGGGGGGTGGCGAGCAGTACTTC. As protein: CAISVGGGEQYF.

In its sample, this clone was seen a few times. The DNA of the CDR3 is TGTGCCAGCTCACTTCAGGCAGGGGGGAACACCGGGGAGCTGTTTTTT. This codes for CASSLQAGGNTGELFF. The gene calls are TRBV18 and TRBJ2-2; the match to TRBD1 covers 7 bases. Germline CDR1 reads KGHSH; CDR2 reads LQKENI. V lost 4 bases to trimming and J lost 1 base; unmatched junction nucleotides: 6. This CDR3 has 16 amino acids.

This rearrangement joins TRBV4-1 to TRBJ1-2, with TRBD1 matching over 8 bases. This CDR3 is 15 amino acids long. The germline V gene has CDR1 MGHRA and CDR2 YSYEKL. The trim removed 3 bases at V and 8 bases at J, leaving 11 bases unmatched. In DNA form, the CDR3 reads TGCGCCAGCAGCCACTCCGGACAGGGCGTGTACGGCTACACCTTC. As protein: CASSHSGQGVYGYTF.

The chain recombines TRBV27 with TRBJ2-7, with 9 bases that match TRBD1. The CDR3 has 13 residues. Germline CDR1 MNHEY, CDR2 SMNVEV (reference sequence). V lost 4 bases to trimming and J lost 6 bases; unmatched junction nucleotides: 4. The CDR3 spells CASSYRGLGEQYF. The CDR3 nucleotides read TGTGCCAGCAGTTACAGGGGGCTAGGCGAGCAGTACTTC.